This T cell receptor (beta chain) was obtained from a study of Graves' ophthalmopathy and Graves' hyperthyroidism. Study-wide points: In blood appeared most of the expanded thyroid clonotypes whose frequency exceeded 0.001.

Remarks on this clonotype: What it binds is not known.

Beta-chain TCR CDR3 regions were amplified from RNA transcripts. A first-round RT-PCR used HTBI primers, followed by a second-round multiplex PCR. In TCRdb, the multiplex PCR reads were re-called with MiXCR into one record per CDR3 protein. This sample has a few hundred thousand distinct CDR3 sequences; 17% occur once, and the top ten carry roughly 2.3%. Looked up from germline, CDR1 is ENHRY and CDR2 is SYGVKD. V shed 3 bases and J shed 4 bases, with 12 bases lying between them. This CDR3 is built from 15 residues. None of the included patients had other autoimmune diseases, uncontrolled infections, pregnancy or lactation, as these led to exclusion.

The chain carries TRBV10-3 and TRBJ2-2; the D is unclear. This TCR derives from an adult woman with stable Graves' hyperthyroidism. Sequenced material: peripheral blood. The CDR3: CAISDGGYITGELFF. In DNA form, the CDR3 reads TGTGCCATCAGTGACGGCGGCTACATCACCGGGGAGCTGTTTTTT.